This T cell receptor (beta chain) was identified in a study of blood T cell repertoires in COVID-19. Study overall: Material from acute and convalescent COVID-19 was sourced from the United States, Italy and Spain. Nucleic acid was either cDNA or gDNA, and it came from T cells, B-cell-depleted T cells, or PBMCs.

This clone was counted a few times. In the authors' workflow: Amplification with reference gene primers provided the estimates of nucleated cell counts. TCRdb's table, derived via immunoSEQ multiplex PCR, lists solely in-frame clones and lacks some. That table furnishes V, J and clone size, whereas the DNA furnished D and trimming. The sample gives about 140,000 clones, more than 75% of which show up once; around 4% is in the top ten. Sequencing was performed on peripheral blood. The TCR comes from a woman older than 75 with acute or convalescent COVID-19.

CDR3 bases: TGTGCCAGCTCACGAGACAAGAACACTGAAGCTTTCTTT. This sequence encodes CASSRDKNTEAFF. The gene calls are TRBV18 and TRBJ1-1; the D is unclear. The length of the CDR3 is 13 residues. Germline CDR1 and CDR2: KGHSH and LQKENI. Trimming shortened V by 4 bases and J by 1 base, and 7 bases separated the two germline ends.